The T cell receptor beta chain described here comes from a study of blood T cells in healthy people across ages. In its sample, this clonotype was seen a few times. It was with a sample-barcoded 5' primer and a J-beta primer mix that a second PCR of roughly 7 to 12 cycles was run. TCRdb passed the 5' RACE reads through MiXCR, listing each CDR3 protein once. The table records about 1.4 million distinct CDR3 sequences, roughly 59% of them present only once. Healthy individuals of Caucasian origin from Russia, aged about 6 to 95, served as donors. Each sample yielded at least 5.5 micrograms of PBMC total RNA. The germline CDR1 and CDR2 sequences are SNHLY and FYNNEI. With V trimmed by 7 bases and J by 0 bases, 12 bases remained unmatched. CDR3 size: 18 residues.

This chain connects TRBV2 to TRBJ2-7, with TRBD2 identical over 13 bases. The TCR sequence derives from a man younger than 30 in good health. The sequenced sample consisted of blood. CDR3 sequence reads: CASISRTSGGFSSYEQYF. Here the CDR3 DNA reads TGTGCCAGCATAAGCCGGACTAGCGGGGGCTTCAGCTCCTACGAGCAGTACTTC.